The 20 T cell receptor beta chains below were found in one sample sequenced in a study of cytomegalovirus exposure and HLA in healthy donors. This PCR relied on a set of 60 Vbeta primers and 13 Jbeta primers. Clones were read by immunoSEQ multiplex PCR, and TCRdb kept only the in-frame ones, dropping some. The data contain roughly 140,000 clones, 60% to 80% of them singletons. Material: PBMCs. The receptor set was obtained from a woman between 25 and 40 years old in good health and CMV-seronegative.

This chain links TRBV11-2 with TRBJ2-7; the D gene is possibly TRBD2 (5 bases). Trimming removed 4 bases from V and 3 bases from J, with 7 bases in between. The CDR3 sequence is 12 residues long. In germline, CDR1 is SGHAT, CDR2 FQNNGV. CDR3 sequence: CASSSGIYEQYF. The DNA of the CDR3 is TGTGCCAGCAGCTCCGGGATCTACGAGCAGTACTTC.

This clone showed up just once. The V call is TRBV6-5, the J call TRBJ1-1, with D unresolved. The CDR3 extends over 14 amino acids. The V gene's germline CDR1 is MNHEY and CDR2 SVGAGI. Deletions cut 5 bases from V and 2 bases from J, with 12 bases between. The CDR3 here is CASSLEGRNTEAFF. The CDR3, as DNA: TGTGCCAGCAGTCTCGAGGGTCGAAACACTGAAGCTTTCTTT.

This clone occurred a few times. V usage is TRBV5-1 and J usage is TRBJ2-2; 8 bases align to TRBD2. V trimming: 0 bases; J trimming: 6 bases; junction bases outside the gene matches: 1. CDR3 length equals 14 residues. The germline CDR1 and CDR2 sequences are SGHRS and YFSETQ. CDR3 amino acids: CASSLDGRAGELFF. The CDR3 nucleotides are TGCGCCAGCAGCTTGGACGGGAGGGCCGGGGAGCTGTTTTTT.

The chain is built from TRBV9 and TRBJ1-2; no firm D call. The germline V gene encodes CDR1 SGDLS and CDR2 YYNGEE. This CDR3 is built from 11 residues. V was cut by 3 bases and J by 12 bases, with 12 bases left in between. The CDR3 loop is CASSGVKWHTF. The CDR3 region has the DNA TGTGCCAGCAGCGGTGTTAAATGGCACACCTTC.

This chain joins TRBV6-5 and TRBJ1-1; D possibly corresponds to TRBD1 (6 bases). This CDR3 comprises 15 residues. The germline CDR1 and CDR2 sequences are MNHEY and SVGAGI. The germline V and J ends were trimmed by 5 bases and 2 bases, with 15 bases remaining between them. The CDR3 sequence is CASSPSTGPNTEAFF. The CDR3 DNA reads TGTGCCAGCAGTCCCTCGACAGGACCTAACACTGAAGCTTTCTTT.

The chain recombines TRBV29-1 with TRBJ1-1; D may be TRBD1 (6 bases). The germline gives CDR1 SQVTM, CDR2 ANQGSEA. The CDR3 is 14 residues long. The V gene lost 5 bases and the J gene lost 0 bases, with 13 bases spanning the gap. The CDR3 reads CSVISGVMNTEAFF. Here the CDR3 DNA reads TGCAGCGTTATATCAGGGGTCATGAACACTGAAGCTTTCTTT.

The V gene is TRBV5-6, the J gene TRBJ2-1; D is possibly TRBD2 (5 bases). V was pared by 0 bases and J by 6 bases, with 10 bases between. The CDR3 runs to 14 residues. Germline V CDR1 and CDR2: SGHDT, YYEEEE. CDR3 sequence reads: CASSLGRVFNEQFF. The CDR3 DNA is TGTGCCAGCAGCTTGGGGCGGGTTTTCAATGAGCAGTTCTTC.

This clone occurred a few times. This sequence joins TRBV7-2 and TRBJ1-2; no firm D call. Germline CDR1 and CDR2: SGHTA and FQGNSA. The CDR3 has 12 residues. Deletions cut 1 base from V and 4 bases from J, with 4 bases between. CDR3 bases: TGTGCCAGCAGCTTAGATCGCTATGGCTACACCTTC. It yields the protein CASSLDRYGYTF.

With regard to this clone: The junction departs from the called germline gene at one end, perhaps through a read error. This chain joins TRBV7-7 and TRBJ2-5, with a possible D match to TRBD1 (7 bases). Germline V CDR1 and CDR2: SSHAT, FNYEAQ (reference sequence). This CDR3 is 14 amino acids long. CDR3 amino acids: CASSLGGGTETQYF. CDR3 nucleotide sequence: TGTGCTAGCAGCTTAGGGGGCGGGACAGAGACCCAGTACTTC.

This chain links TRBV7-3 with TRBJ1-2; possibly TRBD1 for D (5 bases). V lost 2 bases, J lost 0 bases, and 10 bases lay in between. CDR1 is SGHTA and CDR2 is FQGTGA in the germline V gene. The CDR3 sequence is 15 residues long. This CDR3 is CASSLLEGPNYGYTF. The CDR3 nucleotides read TGTGCCAGCAGCTTATTGGAGGGACCTAACTATGGCTACACCTTC.

CDR3 in DNA: TGTGCCACCAGCAGAGATCAATGGACACGTAATTCACCCCTCCACTTT. This gives the protein CATSRDQWTRNSPLHF. J is TRBJ1-6 and V is TRBV15, with D possibly being TRBD1 (5 bases). Trimming took off 0 bases at V and 6 bases at J, with 12 bases between the two ends. The CDR3 runs 16 residues. Germline V CDR1 and CDR2: LNHNV, YYDKDF (reference sequence).

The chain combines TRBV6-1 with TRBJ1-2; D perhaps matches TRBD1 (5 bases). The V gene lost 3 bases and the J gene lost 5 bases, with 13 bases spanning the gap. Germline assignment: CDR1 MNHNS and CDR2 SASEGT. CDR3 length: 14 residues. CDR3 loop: CASSEAGSRYGYTF. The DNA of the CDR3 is TGTGCCAGCAGTGAGGCAGGGTCGCGTTATGGCTACACCTTC.

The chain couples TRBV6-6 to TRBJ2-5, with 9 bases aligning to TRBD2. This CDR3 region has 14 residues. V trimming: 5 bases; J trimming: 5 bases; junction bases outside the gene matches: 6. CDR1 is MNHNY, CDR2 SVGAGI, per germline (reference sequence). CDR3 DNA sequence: TGTGCCAGCAGTCGCGGGGGGGGCTGGGAGACCCAGTACTTC. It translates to CASSRGGGWETQYF.

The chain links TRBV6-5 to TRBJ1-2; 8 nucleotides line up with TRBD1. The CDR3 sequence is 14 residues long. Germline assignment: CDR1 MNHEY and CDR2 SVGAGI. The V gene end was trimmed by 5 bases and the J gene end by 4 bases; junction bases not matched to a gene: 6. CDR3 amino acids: CASSKTGTGYGYTF. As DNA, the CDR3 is TGTGCCAGCAGTAAGACCGGGACAGGCTATGGCTACACCTTC.

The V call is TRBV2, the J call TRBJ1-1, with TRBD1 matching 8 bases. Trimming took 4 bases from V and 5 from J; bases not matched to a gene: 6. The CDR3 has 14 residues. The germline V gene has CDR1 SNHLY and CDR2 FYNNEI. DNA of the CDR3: TGTGCCAGCAGTGGGCCCAGGGGGCCTACTGAAGCTTTCTTT. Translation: CASSGPRGPTEAFF.

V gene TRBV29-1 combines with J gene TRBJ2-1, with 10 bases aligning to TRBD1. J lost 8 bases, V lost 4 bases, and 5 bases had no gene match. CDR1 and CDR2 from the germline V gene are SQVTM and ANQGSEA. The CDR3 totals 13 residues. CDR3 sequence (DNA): TGCAGCGTTGTGAGGGACAGGGGACATGAGCAGTTCTTC. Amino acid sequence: CSVVRDRGHEQFF.

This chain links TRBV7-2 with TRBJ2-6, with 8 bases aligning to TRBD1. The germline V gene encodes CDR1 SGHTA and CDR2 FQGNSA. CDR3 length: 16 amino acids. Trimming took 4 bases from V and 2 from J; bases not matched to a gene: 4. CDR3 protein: CASSSSGGAGANVLTF. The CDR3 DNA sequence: TGTGCCAGCAGCTCCTCAGGGGGCGCTGGGGCCAACGTCCTGACTTTC.

The CDR3: CAWSIAGGGYNEQFF. As DNA, the CDR3 is TGTGCCTGGAGCATCGCGGGGGGAGGCTACAATGAGCAGTTCTTC. The chain joins TRBV30 to TRBJ2-1; TRBD2 aligns across 8 bases. Germline values: CDR1 GTSNPN, CDR2 SVGIG (reference sequence). J gave up 3 bases and V 3 bases, and 7 bases lay outside the gene matches. The CDR3 is 15 amino acids. Combining the CDR3 with reference TRBV30 and TRBJ2-1 gives the whole variable domain SQTIHQWPATLVQPVGSPLSLECTVEGTSNPNLYWYRQAAGRGLQLLFYSVGIGQISSEVPQNLSASRPQDRQFILSSKKLLLSDSGFYLCAWSIAGGGYNEQFFGPGTRLTVL.

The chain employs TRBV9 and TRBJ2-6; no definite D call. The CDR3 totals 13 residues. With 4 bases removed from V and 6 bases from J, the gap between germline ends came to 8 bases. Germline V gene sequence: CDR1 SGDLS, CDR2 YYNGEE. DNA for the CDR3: TGTGCCAGCAGCCCCCCTGTGGCCAACGTCCTGACTTTC. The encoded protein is CASSPPVANVLTF. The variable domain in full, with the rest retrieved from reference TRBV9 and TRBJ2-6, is DSGVTQTPKHLITATGQRVTLRCSPRSGDLSVYWYQQSLDQGLQFLIQYYNGEERAKGNILERFSAQQFPDLHSELNLSSLELGDSALYFCASSPPVANVLTFGAGSRLTVL.

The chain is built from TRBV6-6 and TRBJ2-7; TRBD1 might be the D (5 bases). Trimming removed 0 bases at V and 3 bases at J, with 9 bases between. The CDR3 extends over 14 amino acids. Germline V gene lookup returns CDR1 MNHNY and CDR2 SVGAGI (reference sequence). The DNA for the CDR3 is TGTGCCAGCAGTTACTCCGGCAGGGTCTACGAGCAGTACTTC. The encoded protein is CASSYSGRVYEQYF.